The 24 T cell receptor beta chains in this list originate from one sample, sequenced in a study of cytomegalovirus exposure and HLA in healthy donors. The PCR had 60 Vbeta and 13 Jbeta primers. Profiled with immunoSEQ multiplex PCR; TCRdb holds only in-frame clones, not every one. The profile shows roughly 120,000 clones, approximately 70% of them singletons. Material for sequencing was PBMCs. The receptors here all came from a woman aged 70 to 79 in good health and CMV-seropositive.

V gene TRBV2 combines with J gene TRBJ1-5, with D perhaps matching TRBD1 (5 bases). V was pared by 3 bases and J by 7 bases, with 16 bases between. This CDR3 comprises 15 residues. Germline values: CDR1 SNHLY, CDR2 FYNNEI. The CDR3 spells CASSEEQVPDQPQHF. CDR3 nucleotides: TGTGCCAGCAGTGAGGAACAGGTCCCCGACCAGCCCCAGCATTTT.

The sample holds a few counts of this clone. The rearrangement links TRBV13 to TRBJ1-6; tentative D call: TRBD1 (6 bases). The ends were cut back, 5 bases at V and 13 bases at J, with 18 bases in the middle. CDR1 is PRHDT, CDR2 FYEKMQ, per germline (reference sequence). This CDR3 has 14 residues. As DNA, the CDR3 is TGTGCCAGCAGCCTCAACGGACAGTTTAATCCCCTCCACTTT. It translates to CASSLNGQFNPLHF.

The chain is built from TRBV11-2 and TRBJ2-7; 8 bases are shared with TRBD1. This CDR3 is 16 amino acids long. The germline CDR1 and CDR2 sequences are SGHAT and FQNNGV. With V trimmed by 5 bases and J by 2 bases, 11 bases remained unmatched. CDR3 loop: CASSDRRTGRTYEQYF. Written as DNA, the CDR3 is TGTGCCAGCAGCGACAGACGGACAGGGAGAACCTACGAGCAGTACTTC.

The chain carries TRBV4-2 and TRBJ1-1, with D uncertain. V lost 0 bases and J lost 6, with 8 bases in between. The CDR3 spans 13 residues. Per germline, CDR1 LGHNA and CDR2 YNFKEQ. The CDR3 region has the DNA TGTGCCAGCAGCCAAGATCCGGTCCCTGAAGCTTTCTTT. Translated, it gives CASSQDPVPEAFF.

This chain connects TRBV4-1 to TRBJ2-7, with TRBD1 identical over 7 bases. V shed 1 base, J shed 1 base, and the junction held 4 bases outside the gene matches. Germline V lookup: CDR1 MGHRA, CDR2 YSYEKL. This CDR3 has 15 amino acids. The CDR3 nucleotides are TGCGCCAGCAGCCAAGGAGGGACAGCATCCTACGAGCAGTACTTC. This gives the protein CASSQGGTASYEQYF.

The rearrangement uses TRBV21-1 and TRBJ2-2; the table's D call TRBD2 went unverified against the DNA. TRBV21-1 is given as a pseudogene. CDR3 size: 18 residues. CDR3 bases: TGTGCCAGCAGCAAAAAGATTCTATCTAGCTTTTGCACCGGGGAGCTGTTTTTT. This sequence encodes CASSKKILSSFCTGELFF.

The chain recombines TRBV6-5 with TRBJ2-1, with 10 nucleotides matching TRBD2. Germline CDR1 reads MNHEY; CDR2 reads SVGAGI. Trimming cost V 7 bases and J 4 bases; bases outside gene matches: 7. The CDR3 sequence is 15 residues long. The CDR3: CASKTGLARYNEQFF. The CDR3 DNA sequence: TGTGCCAGCAAGACGGGACTAGCGCGATACAATGAGCAGTTCTTC.

The CDR3 region has the DNA TGCGCCAGCAGCCCCGGACAGGGGAACACTGAAGCTTTCTTT. Amino acids: CASSPGQGNTEAFF. The chain is built from TRBV4-3 and TRBJ1-1, with 8 bases fitting TRBD1. Germline lookup yields CDR1 LGHNA and CDR2 YSLEER. CDR3 length: 14 residues. After removal of 4 bases from V and 1 base from J, the junction contained 2 bases not matched to a gene.

The CDR3 DNA sequence: TGTGCCAGCAGTTACGCGGGGAAAGATCTCGAGCAGTACTTC. Translation gives CASSYAGKDLEQYF. V and J are TRBV6-5 and TRBJ2-7; perhaps TRBD2 as D (6 bases). The germline V and J ends were trimmed by 2 bases and 6 bases, with 14 bases remaining between them. The CDR3 is 14 residues long. CDR1 is MNHEY and CDR2 is SVGAGI in the germline V gene.

On this clone: Other DNA sequences from this sample encode an identical CDR3 as well. This chain links TRBV6-5 with TRBJ1-2; D gene unclear. The CDR3 runs to 13 residues. Per the germline V gene, CDR1 is MNHEY and CDR2 is SVGAGI. The V gene lost 2 bases and the J gene lost 2 bases, with 6 bases spanning the gap. The CDR3 DNA follows: TGTGCCAGCAGTTACGGGCAGAACTATGGCTACACCTTC. As protein: CASSYGQNYGYTF.

This clone came up a few times. This chain joins TRBV30 and TRBJ2-6, with 7 bases fitting TRBD2. Germline-derived CDR1 and CDR2 are GTSNPN and SVGIG (reference sequence). J lost 1 base, V lost 5 bases, and 5 bases had no gene match. The CDR3 consists of 15 residues. The CDR3 protein is CAWGPGGSGANVLTF. For the CDR3, the DNA is TGTGCCTGGGGACCGGGGGGTTCTGGGGCCAACGTCCTGACTTTC.

The chain links TRBV5-1 to TRBJ2-3; TRBD2 is a possible D gene (5 bases). The CDR3 contains 14 residues. Germline assignment: CDR1 SGHRS and CDR2 YFSETQ. V gave up 6 bases and J gave up 2 bases, with 13 bases separating them. CDR3 in DNA: TGCGCCAGCAACAAGGTGGGAGCCACAGATACGCAGTATTTT. This encodes CASNKVGATDTQYF.

The rearrangement uses TRBV27 and TRBJ1-1; a possible D gene is TRBD1 (6 bases). Trimming removed 1 base at V and 0 bases at J, with 24 bases between. There are 20 residues in the CDR3. The germline V gene has CDR1 MNHEY and CDR2 SMNVEV (reference sequence). Here the CDR3 reads CASSLYWGPGTASMNTEAFF. The CDR3 nucleotides are TGTGCCAGCAGTTTATATTGGGGGCCCGGGACGGCTTCCATGAACACTGAAGCTTTCTTT.

The chain combines TRBV18 with TRBJ2-7, with D perhaps TRBD1 (6 bases). This CDR3 region has 14 residues. Trimming removed 0 bases from V and 4 bases from J, with 10 bases in between. The germline V gene encodes CDR1 KGHSH and CDR2 LQKENI. The chain's CDR3 is CASSPPAGVYEQYF. The CDR3 coding sequence is TGTGCCAGCTCACCACCCGCAGGGGTATACGAGCAGTACTTC.

This clone was recorded only once. In DNA, the CDR3 is TGTGCCATCAGTACCTGGAGCGGGGGGGCTGAAAGGAATGAGCAGTTCTTC. Translating it yields CAISTWSGGAERNEQFF. The rearrangement links TRBV10-3 to TRBJ2-1; 10 positions agree with TRBD2. V shed 5 bases and J 7 bases; nucleotides not matched to a gene: 14. Germline V gene data show CDR1 as ENHRY and CDR2 as SYGVKD. CDR3 length: 17 residues.

Only a few counts were recorded for this clone. The CDR3 loop reads CAWSSQGYEQYF. CDR3 nucleotide sequence: TGTGCCTGGAGTTCGCAGGGCTACGAGCAGTACTTC. The V gene is TRBV30, the J gene TRBJ2-7, with D possibly being TRBD1 (5 bases). This CDR3 contains 12 residues. The V end lost 2 bases, the J end lost 3 bases, and 8 bases lay between the germline ends. Germline-derived CDR1 and CDR2 are GTSNPN and SVGIG (reference sequence).

This clone is a singleton in its sample. The V gene is TRBV11-2, the J gene TRBJ1-3; D perhaps matches TRBD1 (6 bases). CDR1 is SGHAT and CDR2 is FQNNGV in the germline V gene. The CDR3 runs to 15 residues. V lost 1 base to trimming and J lost 3 bases, with 10 bases between them. The CDR3, as DNA: TGTGCCAGCAGCTTAGGGCAGGGGATTGGAAACACCATATATTTT. Protein product: CASSLGQGIGNTIYF.

The chain is built from TRBV2 and TRBJ2-7; D gene unclear. Germline CDR1 is SNHLY and CDR2 is FYNNEI. V lost 6 bases and J 3 bases, leaving 3 bases between the germline ends. The CDR3 has 10 amino acids. DNA for the CDR3: TGTGCCAGCAGCCTCTACGAGCAGTACTTC. It is translated as CASSLYEQYF.

The rearrangement uses TRBV4-3 and TRBJ1-1, with D unclear. The V and J ends lost 3 bases and 7 bases respectively, with 18 bases between them. Looked up from germline, CDR1 is LGHNA and CDR2 is YSLEER. This CDR3 has 15 amino acids. Here the CDR3 reads CASSQGWGGGNEAFF. The CDR3 nucleotides read TGCGCCAGCAGCCAGGGGTGGGGAGGAGGTAATGAAGCTTTCTTT.

The chain is built from TRBV7-9 and TRBJ1-2; D not resolved. Germline lookup yields CDR1 SEHNR and CDR2 FQNEAQ (reference sequence). CDR3 length equals 13 residues. Trimming took 6 bases from V and 4 from J, leaving 12 bases between them. DNA for the CDR3: TGTGCCAGCAGTCTAGACCAAATCTATGGCTACACCTTC. This sequence encodes CASSLDQIYGYTF.

V usage is TRBV27 and J usage is TRBJ1-4, with D hard to call. The germline V gene encodes CDR1 MNHEY and CDR2 SMNVEV (reference sequence). V lost 6 bases, J lost 6 bases, and 11 bases lay in between. The CDR3 runs 13 residues. CDR3 nucleotides: TGTGCCAGCAGAAGTTTCGGAGATGAAAAACTGTTTTTT. Its protein is CASRSFGDEKLFF.

The J gene is TRBJ2-3, the V gene TRBV19, with D possibly TRBD1 on 5 matching bases. V was clipped by 5 bases and J by 1 base, with 10 bases between them. CDR1 is LNHDA, CDR2 SQIVND, per germline (reference sequence). The CDR3 sequence is 14 residues long. CDR3 loop: CASSPPQGTDTQYF. For the CDR3, the DNA is TGTGCCAGTAGTCCACCACAGGGCACAGATACGCAGTATTTT.

The chain employs TRBV15 and TRBJ1-2, with 7 nucleotides matching TRBD1. CDR3 size: 12 residues. Per germline, CDR1 LNHNV and CDR2 YYDKDF (reference sequence). The J segment lost 3 bases and the V segment lost 6 bases, leaving 1 base of the junction unmatched. CDR3 sequence: CATRQGYYGYTF. In DNA, the CDR3 is TGTGCCACCAGACAGGGGTACTATGGCTACACCTTC.

This clone was found a few times. The genes are TRBV5-1 and TRBJ2-1; maybe TRBD1 (5 bases). The CDR3 has 15 amino acids. V was clipped by 0 bases and J by 4 bases, with 11 bases between them. Per germline, CDR1 SGHRS and CDR2 YFSETQ. The CDR3 spells CASSLAGQGYNEQFF. The CDR3 nucleotides are TGCGCCAGCAGCTTGGCCGGCCAGGGTTACAATGAGCAGTTCTTC.